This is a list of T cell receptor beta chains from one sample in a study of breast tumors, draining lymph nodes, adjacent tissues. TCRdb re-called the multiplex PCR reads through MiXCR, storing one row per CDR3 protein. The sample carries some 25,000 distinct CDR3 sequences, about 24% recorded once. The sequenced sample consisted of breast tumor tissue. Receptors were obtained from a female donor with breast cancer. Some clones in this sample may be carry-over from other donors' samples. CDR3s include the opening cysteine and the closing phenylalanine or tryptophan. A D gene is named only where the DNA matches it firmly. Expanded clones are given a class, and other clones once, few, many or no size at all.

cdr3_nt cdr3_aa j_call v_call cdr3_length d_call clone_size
TGCGCCAGCAGCCCAAGAACAGCGGGAGTTCCTCCTGAGCAGTTCTTC CASSPRTAGVPPEQFF TRBJ2-1 TRBV4-1 16 TRBD2 medium-sized
TGTGCCAGCTCACCACCGCTGGTAGACTCTGGAAACACCATATATTTT CASSPPLVDSGNTIYF TRBJ1-3 TRBV18 16 . .
TGTGCCAGCAGCTTAGAGTGGAGGGAGAATGAAAAACTGTTTTTT CASSLEWRENEKLFF TRBJ1-4 TRBV11-2 15 . many
TGTGCCACCCAGGGGTTTGGCTATGGCTACACCTTC CATQGFGYGYTF TRBJ1-2 TRBV3-1 12 . many
TGTGCCAGCAGTGATGTGGGGTCTAGCTCTGGGGCCAACGTCCTGACTTTC CASSDVGSSSGANVLTF TRBJ2-6 TRBV25-1 17 . many
TGTGCCAGCAGTGAGGGGGCGGGAGGGGGGGAGACCCAGTACTTC CASSEGAGGGETQYF TRBJ2-5 TRBV6-1 15 TRBD2 .
TGTGCTAGCAGCCCAAACCGGGACCGCGAGCAGTACTTC CASSPNRDREQYF TRBJ2-7 TRBV7-7 13 . many
TGCAGTGCAAGGGCGTGGGGCGGCTATAATTCACCCCTCCACTTT CSARAWGGYNSPLHF TRBJ1-6 TRBV20-1 15 . many
TGCAGTGCTAGAGAGGGCCTAGAGGAGGCTGAAGCTTTCTTT CSAREGLEEAEAFF TRBJ1-1 TRBV20-1 14 . few
TGTGCCAGCAGCTTAGCTGGGACAGGGGTTGTTAGGCAGTACTTC CASSLAGTGVVRQYF TRBJ2-7 TRBV11-2 15 TRBD1 many
TGTGCCAGCAGATCGGGGCTCCTGAAGCCCCAGCATTTT CASRSGLLKPQHF TRBJ1-5 TRBV28 13 . .
TGTGCCAGCACGGACAGTACCTACGAGCAGTACTTC CASTDSTYEQYF TRBJ2-7 TRBV2 12 . medium-sized
TGTGCCGGCAGTTTAGTGGGACAGGGGATATCACCCCTCCACTTT CAGSLVGQGISPLHF TRBJ1-6 TRBV27 15 TRBD1 once
TGTGCCAGTGGACTAGCGGGAGTTTATGATACGCAGTATTTT CASGLAGVYDTQYF TRBJ2-3 TRBV27 14 TRBD2 few
TGTGCCAGCAGTTACGGGGCAGGAGCGAACTATGGCCACACCTTC CASSYGAGANYGHTF TRBJ1-2 TRBV6-5 15 . .
TGCAGTGCTAGTCTGCAACGGGCTGAGTTGGGTGAGCAGTTCTTC CSASLQRAELGEQFF TRBJ2-1 TRBV20-1 15 . many
TGTGCCAGCAGCTCCGGGGGAGCCCGCACAGATACGCAGTATTTT CASSSGGARTDTQYF TRBJ2-3 TRBV9 15 . many
TGCAGTGCTACGTGGGCTAGCGGGAGAGATACGCAGTATTTT CSATWASGRDTQYF TRBJ2-3 TRBV20-1 14 TRBD2 once
TGTGCCAGCAGTTACGCCGGGACAGGGGCGCGGGGAAACTATGGCTACACCTTC CASSYAGTGARGNYGYTF TRBJ1-2 TRBV6-5 18 TRBD1 many
TGTGCCAGCAGGAGGGGACTAGCGGGAGGTACAGATACGCAGTATTTT CASRRGLAGGTDTQYF TRBJ2-3 TRBV2 16 TRBD2 .
TGTGCCAGCAGTCCCCAGGTTGGCTATGGCTACACCTTC CASSPQVGYGYTF TRBJ1-2 TRBV12-3/TRBV12-4 13 . .
TGTGCCAGCAGCGTAGGAGCGGGCCTCTACGAGCAGTACTTC CASSVGAGLYEQYF TRBJ2-7 TRBV9 14 . many
TGTGCCAGCAGTGAACGGACGGGATTAACTAGCAATCAGCCCCAGCATTTT CASSERTGLTSNQPQHF TRBJ1-5 TRBV2 17 . many
TGCAGTGCGCTGGACAGAATCGGAAATTCACCCCTCCACTTT CSALDRIGNSPLHF TRBJ1-6 TRBV20-1 14 . many
TGTGCCAGCAGCTTAGGGGGGGGCTACTACGAGCAGTACTTC CASSLGGGYYEQYF TRBJ2-7 TRBV7-2 14 . many
TGTGCCAGCAGCCAGGCTGACAGGGAACCCTCCTACGAGCAGTACTTC CASSQADREPSYEQYF TRBJ2-7 TRBV4-2 16 TRBD1 many
TGTGCCAGCAGCCCCGAGGGGGGATCGGGAAGCACAGATACGCAGTATTTT CASSPEGGSGSTDTQYF TRBJ2-3 TRBV11-3 17 . many
TGCAGTGCTAGGGACACCTCCACAGATACGCAGTATTTT CSARDTSTDTQYF TRBJ2-3 TRBV20-1 13 . many
TGTGCCAGCAGTGAACAGGGGTATCCCTATGGCTACACCTTC CASSEQGYPYGYTF TRBJ1-2 TRBV27 14 TRBD1 .
TGTGCCAGCAGTCCCACGACTACTCGCCCGCCCCACAAAGAGACCCAGTACTTC CASSPTTTRPPHKETQYF TRBJ2-5 TRBV12-3/TRBV12-4 18 . many
TGTGCCAGCAGTTCGTTCGGGACAGGGGGCGTTAGTGAGCAGTACTTC CASSSFGTGGVSEQYF TRBJ2-7 TRBV28 16 TRBD1 .
TGCAGTGCTATCAGTGTGGGGGGCAGAGAGACCCAGTACTTC CSAISVGGRETQYF TRBJ2-5 TRBV20-1 14 . many
TGCAGTGCTAGAGGGTCTTCCTACGAGCAGTACTTC CSARGSSYEQYF TRBJ2-7 TRBV20-1 12 . medium-sized
TGTGCCAGCAGCCTCAGCGGGAGGGCTACGTTCTTC CASSLSGRATFF TRBJ2-1 TRBV12-3/TRBV12-4 12 TRBD2 once
TGCAGTGCCACTCTTCCTACCTACGAGCAGTACTTC CSATLPTYEQYF TRBJ2-7 TRBV20-1 12 . many
TGTGCCAGCAGCCGGGCCCTAGAAGAGACCCAGTACTTC CASSRALEETQYF TRBJ2-5 TRBV5-6 13 . many
TGTGCCAGCAGTGCCGGACTAGCGCGCTACAATGAGCAGTTCTTC CASSAGLARYNEQFF TRBJ2-1 TRBV6-4 15 TRBD2 once
TGCGCCAGCAGCTCCGCCCCGGGATCCCCCTACGAGCAGTACTTC CASSSAPGSPYEQYF TRBJ2-7 TRBV4-1 15 . many
TGTGCCAGCAGTCGAAGGGACAGCAACTATGGCTACACCTTC CASSRRDSNYGYTF TRBJ1-2 TRBV6-5 14 TRBD1 many
TGTGCCAGCAGCTTGTCGGGGGTGGGCAATCAGCCCCAGCATTTT CASSLSGVGNQPQHF TRBJ1-5 TRBV5-5 15 . many
TGTGCCAGCAGCTTTAACACTGAAGCTTTCTTT CASSFNTEAFF TRBJ1-1 TRBV5-5 11 . .
TGTGCCATCAGCTCACCTCTAGCGGGGGGCCGCCATACGCAGTATTTT CAISSPLAGGRHTQYF TRBJ2-3 TRBV10-3 16 TRBD2 many
TGCGCCAGCACCTCGGGAGGGGCGAGGTACGAGCAGTACTTC CASTSGGARYEQYF TRBJ2-7 TRBV5-1 14 TRBD2 many
TGCGCCAGCAGCCAAGATGCTTTAGCGGGAGTAAGGGATACGCAGTATTTT CASSQDALAGVRDTQYF TRBJ2-3 TRBV4-1 17 TRBD2 many
TGTGCCAGCAGCCCAATGGGCACTACTAGCACAGATACGCAGTATTTT CASSPMGTTSTDTQYF TRBJ2-3 TRBV11-2 16 . many
TGCAGTGCTGACATACTACTAGCGGGAGGGACCAATGAGCAGTTCTTC CSADILLAGGTNEQFF TRBJ2-1 TRBV20-1 16 TRBD2 .
TGTGCCAGCAGCTCCGGACGGACAACTAATGAAAAACTGTTTTTT CASSSGRTTNEKLFF TRBJ1-4 TRBV11-2 15 . many
TGTGCCAGCAGTTTTAGGACTAGCGGGAGGGATGAGCAGTTCTTC CASSFRTSGRDEQFF TRBJ2-1 TRBV27 15 TRBD2 many
TGTGCCAGCACCCTCCAGGGGCGGGGTGAGCAGTTCTTC CASTLQGRGEQFF TRBJ2-1 TRBV2 13 . many
TGTGCCTGGGCCGGGACAGTAATCACAGATACGCAGTATTTT CAWAGTVITDTQYF TRBJ2-3 TRBV30 14 TRBD1 many
TGCAGTGCTAGGAGGGCTAGCGGGATTGAGACCCAGTACTTC CSARRASGIETQYF TRBJ2-5 TRBV20-1 14 TRBD2 medium-sized
TGTGCCAGCAGTTTATTTTGGCTAACCCACTACAATGAGCAGTTCTTC CASSLFWLTHYNEQFF TRBJ2-1 TRBV27 16 . many
TGTGCCAGCACTCACCCCGGGACATACACGCCCGGGGGCTCTGGAAACACCATATATTTT CASTHPGTYTPGGSGNTIYF TRBJ1-3 TRBV7-9 20 . many